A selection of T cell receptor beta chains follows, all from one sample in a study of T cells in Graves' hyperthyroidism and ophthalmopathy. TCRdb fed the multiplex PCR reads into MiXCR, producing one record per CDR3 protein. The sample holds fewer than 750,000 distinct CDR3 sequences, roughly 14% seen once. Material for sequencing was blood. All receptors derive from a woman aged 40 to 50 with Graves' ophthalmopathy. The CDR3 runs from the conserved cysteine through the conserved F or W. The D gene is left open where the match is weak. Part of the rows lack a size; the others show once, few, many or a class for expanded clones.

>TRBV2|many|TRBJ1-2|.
TGTGCCAGCAGAGGGGGGGGTGCAGGCGACTATGGCTACACCTTC
CASRGGGAGDYGYTF
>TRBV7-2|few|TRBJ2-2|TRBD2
TGTGCCAGCAGCTTAGGGCGGGAGGTAACCGGGGAGCTGTTTTTT
CASSLGREVTGELFF
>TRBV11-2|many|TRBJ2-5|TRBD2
TGTGCCAGCAGCTTACGACTAGCGGGAGGGCCCAGATCGAGGGAGACCCAGTACTTC
CASSLRLAGGPRSRETQYF
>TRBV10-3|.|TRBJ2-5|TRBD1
TGTGCCATCAGTGGGTCGGGACAGCAAGAGACCCAGTACTTC
CAISGSGQQETQYF
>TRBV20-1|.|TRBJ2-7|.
TGCAGTGCTCGATCACCCGCAAGAGCCTACGAGCAGTACTTC
CSARSPARAYEQYF
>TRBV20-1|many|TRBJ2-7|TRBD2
TGCAGTGCTAGAGATGAGGGGACTAGCGGTACCTACGAGCAGTACTTC
CSARDEGTSGTYEQYF
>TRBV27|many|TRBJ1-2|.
TGTGCCAGCATGGGTCACGGCTATGGCTACACCTTC
CASMGHGYGYTF
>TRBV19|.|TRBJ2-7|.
TGTGCCAGTAGTATCGGGACCTCCAACTACGAGCAGTACTTC
CASSIGTSNYEQYF
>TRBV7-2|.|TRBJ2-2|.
TGTGCCAGCAAATCAGGGTACAACACCGGGGAGCTGTTTTTT
CASKSGYNTGELFF
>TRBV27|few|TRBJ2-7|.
TGTGCCAGCAGTGGGATCCGGGACGGCGAGCAGTACTTC
CASSGIRDGEQYF
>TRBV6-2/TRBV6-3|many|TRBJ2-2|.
TGTGCCAGCAGTCAGGGACTTAACGCCGGGGAGCTGTTTTTT
CASSQGLNAGELFF
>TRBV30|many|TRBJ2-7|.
TGTGCCTGCTCACAGGGCCACGAGCAGTACTTC
CACSQGHEQYF
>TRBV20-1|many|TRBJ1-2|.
TGCAGTGCTAGAGAAATATCCACCGGGGGACGGAACTATGGCTACACCTTC
CSAREISTGGRNYGYTF
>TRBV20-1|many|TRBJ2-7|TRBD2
TGCAGTGCGAGCATACGTAGCGGGGTCACCTACGAGCAGTACTTC
CSASIRSGVTYEQYF
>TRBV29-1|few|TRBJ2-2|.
TGCAGCGTTGCCAGGGTGGGCACCGGGGAGCTGTTTTTT
CSVARVGTGELFF
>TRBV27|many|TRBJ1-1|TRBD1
TGTGCCAGCAGTTTAGGGACAGGCCGTTTTACGTACACTGAAGCTTTCTTT
CASSLGTGRFTYTEAFF
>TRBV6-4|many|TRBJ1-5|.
TGTGCCAGCAGTGTGAACGCAGGGGCTAATCAGCCCCAGCATTTT
CASSVNAGANQPQHF
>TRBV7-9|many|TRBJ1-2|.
TGTGCCAGCAGCCGCACAGAGAACTATGGCTACACCTTC
CASSRTENYGYTF
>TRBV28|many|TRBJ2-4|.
TGTGCCAGCAGTTTGGCGGAAACCTACAAAAACATTCAGTACTTC
CASSLAETYKNIQYF
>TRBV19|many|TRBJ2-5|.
TGTGCCAGTAGTACCCTAACTTCAGGGGAGTCCGAGACCCAGTACTTC
CASSTLTSGESETQYF
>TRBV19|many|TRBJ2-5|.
TGTGCCAGTAGTCGCCGGGAGACAGAGACCCAGTACTTC
CASSRRETETQYF
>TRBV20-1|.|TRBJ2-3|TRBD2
TGCAGTGCTAGCCTAGCGGGAACCATTAGCACAGATACGCAGTATTTT
CSASLAGTISTDTQYF
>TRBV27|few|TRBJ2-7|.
TGTGCCAGCAGTTTGAGTTTGGGCCCAGGGAACGAGCAGTACTTC
CASSLSLGPGNEQYF
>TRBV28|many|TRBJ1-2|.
TGTGCCAGCAGCCCTGTAGGGGGTTGGGGCTACACCTTC
CASSPVGGWGYTF
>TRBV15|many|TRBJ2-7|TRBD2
TGTGCCACCAGCAAAGGGACCGGGAGGGCCGCTTACGAGCAGTACTTC
CATSKGTGRAAYEQYF
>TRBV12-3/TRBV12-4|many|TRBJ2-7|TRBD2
TGTGCCAGCACCGAGACTAGCGGAAGCTCCTACGAGCAGTACTTC
CASTETSGSSYEQYF
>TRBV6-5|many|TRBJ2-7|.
TGTGCCAGCAGTTACTCGATTCAGGGAGTGAAGTACTTC
CASSYSIQGVKYF
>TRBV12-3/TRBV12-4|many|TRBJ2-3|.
TGTGCCAGCAGTTTGGCTAGAGATACGCAGTATTTT
CASSLARDTQYF
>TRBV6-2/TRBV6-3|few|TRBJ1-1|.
TGTGCCAGCAGTTACTTGGGGTTGAACACTGAAGCTTTCTTT
CASSYLGLNTEAFF
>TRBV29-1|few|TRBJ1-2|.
TGCAGCGTTGAAGATCAGATTGAGAATGGCTACACCTTC
CSVEDQIENGYTF
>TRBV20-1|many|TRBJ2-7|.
TGCAGTGCTAGTCGGGGGCACTCCTACGAGCAGTACTTC
CSASRGHSYEQYF
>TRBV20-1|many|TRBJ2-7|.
TGCAGTGCTGACGGAGGGGGGGACTACGAGCAGTACTTC
CSADGGGDYEQYF
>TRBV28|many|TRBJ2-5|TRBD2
TGTGCCAGCAGTTTAGGACGGGAGGCTAGCGGATTCCAAGAGACCCAGTACTTC
CASSLGREASGFQETQYF
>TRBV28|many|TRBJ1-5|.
TGTGCCAGCAGCAAAGAGGACGATAGCAATCAGCCCCAGCATTTT
CASSKEDDSNQPQHF
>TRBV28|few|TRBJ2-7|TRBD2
TGTGCCAGCAGTTGGCGGTCGGCGGGAGAAAGACACGAGCAGTACTTC
CASSWRSAGERHEQYF
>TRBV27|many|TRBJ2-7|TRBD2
TGTGCCAGCATGGGTTGGAGCGGGGGAGCCTACGAGCAGTACTTC
CASMGWSGGAYEQYF
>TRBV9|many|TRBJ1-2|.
TGTGCCAGCAGCACAGGGACGCGGAGCTATGGCTACACCTTC
CASSTGTRSYGYTF
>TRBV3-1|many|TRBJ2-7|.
TGTGCCAGCAGCCATAATGAGGGCAGGGGTCACTACGAGCAGTACTTC
CASSHNEGRGHYEQYF
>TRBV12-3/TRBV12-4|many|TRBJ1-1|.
TGTGCCAGCAGTTTAGGATTCCTCACAGACACTGAAGCTTTCTTT
CASSLGFLTDTEAFF
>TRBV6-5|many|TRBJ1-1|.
TGTGCCAGCAGTTACTCTACCCCACAGGTGAACACTGAAGCTTTCTTT
CASSYSTPQVNTEAFF
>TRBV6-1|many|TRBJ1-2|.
TGTGCCAGCAGTGACCTGGACGGAGCCAACTATGGCTACACCTTC
CASSDLDGANYGYTF
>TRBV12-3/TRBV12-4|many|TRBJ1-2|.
TGTGCCAGCAGTTTGGAGGGGGGGTTTGATGGCTACACCTTC
CASSLEGGFDGYTF
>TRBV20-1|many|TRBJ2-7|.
TGCAGTGCTTCGGAGGGTCCCTACGAGCAGTACTTC
CSASEGPYEQYF
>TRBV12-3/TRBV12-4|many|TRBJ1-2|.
TGTGCCAGCAGCCCGGACAGCAACTATGGCTACACCTTC
CASSPDSNYGYTF
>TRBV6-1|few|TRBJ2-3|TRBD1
TGTGCCAGCAGGTCACAGGGGGCGCGGATCACAGATACGCAGTATTTT
CASRSQGARITDTQYF
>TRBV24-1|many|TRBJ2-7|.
TGTGCCACCAGTGATCAACGGGACTCGAGCTCCGAGCAGTACTTC
CATSDQRDSSSEQYF
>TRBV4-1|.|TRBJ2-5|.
TGCGCCAGGTGTAAGGGCCAAGAGACCCAGTACTTC
CARCKGQETQYF
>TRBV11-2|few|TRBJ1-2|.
TGTGCCAGCAGCTTTGAGCCAGCCCCAGCTAACTATGGCTACACCTTC
CASSFEPAPANYGYTF
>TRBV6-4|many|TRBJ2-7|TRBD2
TGTGCCAGCAGCCCCAAGGGGACTAGCGGGAGAAGGGCAAGCGAGCAGTACTTC
CASSPKGTSGRRASEQYF
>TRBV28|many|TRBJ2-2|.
TGTGCCAGCTCCAACGGTGGGGTCCGTAACACCGGGGAGCTGTTTTTT
CASSNGGVRNTGELFF
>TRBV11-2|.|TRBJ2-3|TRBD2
TGTGCCAGCAGCTTCTACCGGACTAGCGGTTCCACAGATACGCAGTATTTT
CASSFYRTSGSTDTQYF
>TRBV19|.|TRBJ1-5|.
TGTGCCAGCCACTCGACGGCATATAGCAATCAGCCCCAGCATTTT
CASHSTAYSNQPQHF
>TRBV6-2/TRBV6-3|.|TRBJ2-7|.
TGTGCCAGCAGTTTCCCAGGATTCCCCTACGAGCAGTACTTC
CASSFPGFPYEQYF